The entry that follows covers one T cell receptor (beta chain) sequence. Its target antigen remains unknown. Base qualities are not provided; no much larger clone lies one nucleotide away. The cohort consisted of 600 to 750 healthy bone marrow donors. All cohort members were sampled while nominally healthy, although unrecorded immune exposures were likely present. The donor tested CMV seronegative and was one of the 352 seronegative cohort members. Each donor provided a peripheral blood sample, and peripheral blood mononuclear cells were used for TCR beta sequencing. Genomic DNA extraction from the blood cell samples was performed with the Qiagen DNeasy Blood Extraction Kit. The data were taken from a study of cytomegalovirus exposure and HLA in healthy donors (dated by TCRdb to the late 2010s). Describing the broader study: An earlier analysis of approximately 640 of the donors reported roughly 300 Gb of sequence data and around 110 million unique TCR beta sequences from 150 million to 200 million T cells. An early release that covered 500 to 800 HLA-typed donors contained approximately 300 gigabases of sequencing data and about 93 million unique TCR sequences. Among the 398 genotyped donors, 81% belonged to the genetic ancestry cluster associated with self-reported Caucasian donors. The study was designed to test whether signatures of past pathogen exposure could be identified by cataloging public T cell receptors. The study used immunosequencing to profile the T cell repertoires of some 600 subjects and linked those repertoires to cytomegalovirus serostatus. A separate validation cohort of 90 to 150 different subjects was used in addition to the approximately 700-subject first cohort. High-throughput TCR immunosequencing, statistical association of individual TCRs with disease status, and machine learning were combined to predict cytomegalovirus infection status. A later analysis re-examined previously published TCR beta repertoires from about 700 donors and added high-resolution HLA genotyping to investigate patterns of TCR occurrence. Rather than drawing on any new phenotypic data, the later analysis identified candidate immune exposures from TCR beta sequences and the way those sequences occurred across donors. In an earlier analysis of around 540 of the donors, high-throughput TCR beta sequencing was used to judge whether each TCR beta V gene segment behaved as functional or pseudogenic. Alongside the repertoire data, information on donor age, sex, ethnicity and CMV serostatus was compiled. A later genetic analysis used genome-wide SNP genotypes for about 60% of the roughly 700 donors, treating that subset as a discovery cohort. Every discovery cohort repertoire had been produced on one sequencing platform. Class I and class II HLA loci were covered by the typing at four-digit resolution. The number of typed donors differed by locus: about 629-630 for A, B, C, DRB1 and DQB1; approximately 520 for DQA1; roughly 600 for DPA1; and about 450 for DPB1. Roughly 5 DR-DQ haplotypes were treated as single units for association and clustering because of strong linkage in the cohort. Across approximately 400 genotyped donors of the cohort, an average of about 240,000 unique TCR beta nucleotide sequences per donor were sequenced, and 15% to 20% of those sequences were non-productive.

V is pruned by 3 bases and J by 6 bases, leaving 18 bases of the junction without a gene match. The CDR3 has 17 amino acids, counting the end cysteine and phenylalanine. The only DNA kept is the CDR3, 51 bases in frame from the first base. As encoded in the germline V gene, CDR1 is SGDLS while CDR2 is YYNGEE. The paper as a whole reports these results and caveats: A cluster of highly shared sequence variants was judged likely to be a technical artifact of the sequencing pipeline. A later analysis reported that several top co-occurrence clusters appeared linked to parvovirus B19, influenza, CMV and Epstein-Barr virus. Presence/absence analyses assumed roughly uniform sequencing depth across donors, an assumption that may not hold. Some IMGT-functional V segments, including TRBV6-2 and TRBV6-3, could not be distinguished by the 87-base-pair reads and were therefore excluded. The study listed 150 to 200 TCR beta chains as associated with cytomegalovirus. A later analysis found that most CMV-associated TCR beta chains appeared HLA-restricted, with HLA associations seemingly driven largely by CMV exposure. A further reported finding was that TCR beta sequences accurately predicted the HLA-A and HLA-B alleles for most subjects in the first cohort. A later analysis found that HLA-associated TCR beta chains were more clonally expanded and had lower generation probabilities than equally common non-associated chains. Assigning TCR associations to individual alleles was difficult when HLA alleles, especially DR and DQ, strongly co-occurred. Specific HLA alleles were associated with 16,951 TCR beta sequences at a false discovery rate of 0.05 in a later analysis. Because some donors lacked HLA typing at each locus, the association tests relied only on the typed subset. A later analysis found that TCR association rates varied across HLA loci, with DRB1 alleles showing the most associated TCRs and HLA-C alleles the fewest. Fewer than 20 rarely observed V segments, including chromosome 9 orphons, were excluded from the earlier analysis of some 590 of the donors because counts were too low. The cohort was sequenced for TCR beta chains only, and without alpha or paired-chain data the features that could be detected were limited. Immune exposure information for the cohort was limited to CMV serostatus. A later genetic analysis associated a missense DCLRE1C variant with V-gene and J-gene trimming of TCR beta chains, and an independent cohort replicated the association. While some public TCRs were present in many individuals, most TCR sequences turned up only very rarely across donors. In vitro tests confirmed that a few of the cytomegalovirus-associated TCR beta chains recognize cytomegalovirus antigens. Cytomegalovirus status was reported to be diagnosed by the classifier with high specificity and sensitivity in both the original and validation cohorts. A later genetic analysis reported fewer N-insertions in productive TCRs among donors in an Asian-associated ancestry cluster than the 666-donor mean. In an earlier analysis of several hundred of the donors, most TCR beta V segments were observed in productive rearrangements about 90% or about 30% of the time, broadly matching IMGT annotations. Linkage disequilibrium might explain the correlated functional status among segregating V segments, but an unknown experimental factor could not be excluded. The authors suggested that the approach could potentially be extended to other disease states and immunological phenotypes.

Library construction relied on the immunoSEQ multiplex PCR assay. For the multiplex PCR, a mixture combining 60 forward primers for TCR Vbeta segments and 13 reverse primers for TCR Jbeta segments was used. The CDR3 region of rearranged TCR beta genes was amplified from genomic DNA with a multiplex PCR assay. The amplified TCR beta libraries were sequenced on the Illumina HiSeq System as 87-base-pair reads. The paper's data handling went like this. A later analysis counted tens of millions of unique TCR beta chains across the 666 repertoires, and 10 million to 11 million of these chains were shared by at least two donors. Raw reads were error-corrected and collapsed into unique sequences with a nearest-neighbor algorithm that merged closely related sequences to remove PCR and sequencing errors. V, D and J gene segments were assigned by aligning CDR3 sequences to IMGT reference sequences. For a sequence to be retained, a match of at least six nucleotides was required to both a V gene segment and a J gene segment. Rearrangements were called productive when the CDR3 lacked stop codons and stayed in frame with V and J; all others were non-productive. CDR3 was defined by IMGT convention, running from the second conserved V-encoded cysteine to the conserved J-encoded phenylalanine. In an earlier analysis of approximately 590 of the donors, sequences lacking an unambiguous match to a single V gene segment were excluded. An earlier analysis of just under 600 of the donors called V segments functional above 56.7% productive rearrangements and segregating when the between-donor standard deviation exceeded 5%. To diagnose cytomegalovirus status from the catalog of TCR beta chain sequences, a statistical classification framework was built. A later analysis assigned V and J genes by comparing TCR nucleotide sequences with IMGT/GENE-DB human TR gene sequences. A later analysis assigned CDR3 sequences and most-parsimonious VDJ recombination scenarios with the TCRdist pipeline. A later analysis defined each TCR beta chain by its CDR3 amino acid sequence plus V-gene family, and excluded reads lacking a unique V-gene family. To address suspected cross-contamination and a sequencing artifact, a later analysis removed under 600 highly shared, low-generation-probability nucleotide sequences. In a later analysis, a clonal expansion index for each public chain was calculated from normalized within-repertoire ranks of inferred template counts. Generation probabilities in a later analysis came from a VDJ recombination model fitted to out-of-frame rearrangements, and those results were checked against IGoR. A later analysis scored TCR-TCR, TCR-HLA and TCR-CMV co-occurrence with hypergeometric tests, applying a repertoire-size bias correction to TCR pairs. False discovery rates were estimated in a later analysis by permuting HLA or CMV assignments 20 times. In a later analysis, co-occurring TCRs were grouped with DBSCAN, and TCRdist sequence similarity was added when clustering was performed within HLA-allele-positive subsets. Repertoires with fewer than 30,000 or more than 120,000 public chains were left out of co-occurrence clustering, as were about five repertoires with anomalous nucleotide sharing. The clones in this table, taken by TCRdb from immuneACCESS, are in-frame only. Not every clone is retained; where verified, under half of the shortfall comes from an unresolved V gene, and the cause of the rest is unknown. V, J and clone size are those of that table, while D and trimming were read from the DNA. The sample table holds over 200,000 clones, of which nearly 80% were seen once. Around 1.9% of the sample lies in the top ten.

This receptor chain uses TRBV9 and TRBJ2-7, and 7 junction bases match TRBD2. Sequenced material: PBMCs. This clonotype originated in a male donor in good health and CMV-seronegative. The CDR3: CASSGDAVRGLPVEQYF. The nucleotide sequence reads TGTGCCAGCAGCGGAGATGCAGTGAGGGGACTACCGGTCGAGCAGTACTTC.